This entry describes one TCR beta chain. The antigen remains unidentified. This sample was taken from a study of cytomegalovirus exposure and HLA in healthy donors. Study observations and caveats: The classifier reportedly diagnosed cytomegalovirus status with high sensitivity and specificity.

In the PCR, 60 Vbeta and 13 Jbeta primers were used. Data came from immunoSEQ multiplex PCR; TCRdb stores just in-frame clones and leaves some out. The sample has about 200,000 clones, approximately 70% seen once. The TCR sequence derives from a middle-aged man in good health and CMV-seropositive. Sample: PBMCs.

CDR3 DNA: TGCGCCAGCAGCTTGGGGACAGGGGGCGCAGATACGCAGTATTTT. Translating gives CASSLGTGGADTQYF. The V gene is TRBV5-1, the J gene TRBJ2-3, with TRBD1 identical over 11 bases. Trimming removed 0 bases from V and 4 bases from J; junction bases left unmatched: 1. CDR1 and CDR2 from the germline V gene are SGHRS and YFSETQ. The CDR3 is 15 amino acids.